The 10 T cell receptor beta chains reported below all come from one sample, sequenced in a study of T cell changes during pregnancy in multiple sclerosis. Produced via immunoSEQ multiplex PCR; TCRdb's table is partial and in-frame only. The table shows about 130,000 clones, with 96% occurring only once. The sample consisted of peripheral blood, taken after pregnancy. The receptors come from a female donor with multiple sclerosis, enrolled in a pregnancy study.

J is TRBJ2-2 and V is TRBV28; no firm D call. The germline V gene encodes CDR1 MDHEN and CDR2 SYDVKM. V lost 7 bases to trimming and J lost 5 bases, with 5 bases between them. The CDR3 spans 11 residues. The CDR3 is CASTNTGELFF. The CDR3 nucleotides read TGTGCCAGCACCAATACCGGGGAGCTGTTTTTT.

The rearrangement uses TRBV11-1 and TRBJ2-1; 9 nucleotides match TRBD1. V shed 5 bases and J 9 bases; nucleotides not matched to a gene: 20. Germline V gene sequence: CDR1 SGHAT, CDR2 FQDESV (reference sequence). CDR3 length: 18 amino acids. DNA of the CDR3: TGTGCCAGCAGCAAACCAAAAACAGGGGGCCCCGCTTTTAGTGAGCAGTTCTTC. Amino acid sequence: CASSKPKTGGPAFSEQFF. The full variable domain, completed using reference TRBV11-1 and TRBJ2-1, is EAEVAQSPRYKITEKSQAVAFWCDPISGHATLYWYRQILGQGPELLVQFQDESVVDDSQLPKDRFSAERLKGVDSTLKIQPAELGDSAMYLCASSKPKTGGPAFSEQFFGPGTRLTVL.

This clone has only one observation. The chain carries TRBV7-9 and TRBJ2-6; 8 bases line up with TRBD1. The CDR3 length is 19 residues. The ends lost 5 bases at V and 3 bases at J; junction bases unmatched: 15. Germline CDR1 SEHNR, CDR2 FQNEAQ (reference sequence). CDR3 sequence: CASSQMAGQASFGANVLTF. The CDR3, as DNA: TGTGCCAGCAGCCAAATGGCGGGACAGGCTTCGTTTGGGGCCAACGTCCTGACTTTC.

V and J are TRBV19 and TRBJ2-1; D not resolved. V was clipped by 0 bases and J by 9 bases, with 6 bases between them. The CDR3 is 12 residues long. The germline V gene has CDR1 LNHDA and CDR2 SQIVND (reference sequence). The CDR3 loop reads CASSIDLSEQFF. CDR3 in DNA: TGTGCCAGTAGTATAGATCTGTCTGAGCAGTTCTTC.

This clone was counted once. This specimen includes other DNA sequences encoding the same CDR3. This sequence joins TRBV2 and TRBJ2-7; 7 bases align to TRBD1. Germline trimming cut 2 bases from V and 2 bases from J; bases unmatched to any gene: 3. The germline CDR1 and CDR2 sequences are SNHLY and FYNNEI. There are 14 residues in the CDR3. CDR3 DNA sequence: TGTGCCAGCAGTGAACAGGGACAGACCTACGAGCAGTACTTC. Its protein product is CASSEQGQTYEQYF. The complete variable domain, with remaining parts taken from reference TRBV2 and TRBJ2-7, reads EPEVTQTPSHQVTQMGQEVILRCVPISNHLYFYWYRQILGQKVEFLVSFYNNEISEKSEIFDDQFSVERPDGSNFTLKIRSTKLEDSAMYFCASSEQGQTYEQYFGPGTRLTVT.

V gene TRBV5-6 combines with J gene TRBJ2-5, with TRBD2 matching over 7 bases. Germline V gene lookup returns CDR1 SGHDT and CDR2 YYEEEE. The CDR3 sequence is 15 residues long. V was pared by 4 bases and J by 4 bases, with 10 bases of the junction left unmatched. In DNA form, the CDR3 reads TGTGCCAGCAGCCGGGCAGCGGGGCAGGTAGAGACCCAGTACTTC. Translation gives CASSRAAGQVETQYF.

The rearrangement uses TRBV15 and TRBJ2-1, with 16 bases lining up with TRBD2. V gave up 0 bases and J gave up 1 base; unmatched junction bases: 9. CDR1 and CDR2 (germline): LNHNV, YYDKDF (reference sequence). This CDR3 has 21 amino acids. The CDR3 loop is CATSRDGPGTSGRGSYNEQFF. The CDR3 DNA reads as TGTGCCACCAGCAGAGATGGGCCCGGGACTAGCGGGAGGGGGTCCTACAATGAGCAGTTCTTC.

The J gene is TRBJ2-6, the V gene TRBV2, with 13 bases identical to TRBD2. CDR1 and CDR2 from the germline V gene are SNHLY and FYNNEI. Trimming took 7 bases from V and 0 from J; bases not matched to a gene: 6. This CDR3 spans 18 amino acids. The CDR3 here is CASKRGLAGVSGANVLTF. DNA for the CDR3: TGTGCCAGCAAGAGAGGACTAGCGGGGGTCTCTGGGGCCAACGTCCTGACTTTC. Looking up the rest from reference TRBV2 and TRBJ2-6 gives the full variable domain: EPEVTQTPSHQVTQMGQEVILRCVPISNHLYFYWYRQILGQKVEFLVSFYNNEISEKSEIFDDQFSVERPDGSNFTLKIRSTKLEDSAMYFCASKRGLAGVSGANVLTFGAGSRLTVL.

The chain couples TRBV27 to TRBJ1-2; 7 bases fit TRBD1. The CDR3 has 13 amino acids. Trimming took 4 bases from V and 10 from J; bases not matched to a gene: 9. The germline gives CDR1 MNHEY, CDR2 SMNVEV (reference sequence). The CDR3 DNA reads TGTGCCAGCAGTTCCCCCGACAGGGTAAACTACACCTTC. Residues: CASSSPDRVNYTF.

This chain links TRBV7-8 with TRBJ2-1, with a tentative D call TRBD1 (6 bases). Trimming removed 2 bases from V and 0 bases from J, with 8 bases in between. The CDR3 is 15 residues long. Germline V CDR1 and CDR2: SGHVS, FQNEAQ. In nucleotides, the CDR3 is TGTGCCAGCAGCTTAACAGGGAGCTCCTACAATGAGCAGTTCTTC. Translation: CASSLTGSSYNEQFF.